In its sample, the clone carrying this T cell receptor beta chain was seen a few times. The target antigen is unknown. The entry originates in a study of cytomegalovirus exposure and HLA in healthy donors. Notes on the study in general: Later on, analysis showed that most CMV-associated TCR beta chains appeared to be HLA-restricted.

The CDR3 has 17 amino acids. Germline V gives CDR1 LNHDA, CDR2 SQIVND (reference sequence). V lost 9 bases and J lost 3; bases outside the gene matches: 16. With 60 Vbeta and 13 Jbeta primers, the PCR was carried out. Profiling relied on immunoSEQ multiplex PCR, and the TCRdb table lists in-frame clones only, not all of them. The sample lists under 200,000 clones; under 90% were seen once. The sample comprised PBMCs. The chain joins TRBV19 to TRBJ1-5; 8 positions match TRBD1. This sequence was found in a man in his thirties or forties in good health and CMV-seronegative. In nucleotides, the CDR3 is TGTGCCAGCCGATACGGCTTCCGGGACAGGCCCAATCAGCCCCAGCATTTT. It yields the protein CASRYGFRDRPNQPQHF.